The 11 T cell receptor beta chains listed next were all sequenced from one sample in a study of T-cell memory formation after mild COVID-19. MiXCR, run by TCRdb on the 5' RACE reads, gives a single entry per CDR3 protein. This repertoire shows some 150,000 distinct CDR3 sequences, around 15% found once; its top ten account for about 26%. Source material: PBMCs or a T cell subset sorted from them (not recorded which). The receptors shown here come from an adult woman who had mild COVID-19 (a few samples of this study predate the infection). Cell type and time point are not known.

This clonotype was counted ten times or more. The chain couples TRBV5-1 to TRBJ1-1; D may be TRBD1 (5 bases). CDR1 is SGHRS, CDR2 YFSETQ, per germline. The CDR3 consists of 15 residues. Trimming removed 0 bases from V and 8 bases from J, with 17 bases in between. The CDR3 DNA follows: TGCGCCAGCAGCTTGGGGGACTATCGGATATCGGAAGCTTTCTTT. It is translated as CASSLGDYRISEAFF.

This clonotype was seen a handful of times. V and J are TRBV12-3 or TRBV12-4 and TRBJ2-1; the match to TRBD2 covers 15 bases. CDR3 size: 20 residues. Trimming cost V 5 bases and J 2 bases; bases outside gene matches: 13. Written as DNA, the CDR3 is TGTGCCAGCAGTCCCCCGGTGAGGACTAGCGGGAGGGATCCCTACAATGAGCAGTTCTTC. It yields the protein CASSPPVRTSGRDPYNEQFF.

This clonotype was observed a handful of times. The chain employs TRBV18 and TRBJ2-1; the D gene is possibly TRBD1 (5 bases). This CDR3 region has 16 residues. CDR1 is KGHSH, CDR2 LQKENI, per germline. Trimming shortened V by 6 bases and J by 8 bases, and 23 bases separated the two germline ends. CDR3 nucleotide sequence: TGTGCCAGCTCCCACTCCTGGGGCATCATTCAGGATGAGCAGTTCTTC. Residues: CASSHSWGIIQDEQFF.

The sample holds a few counts of this clonotype. This chain uses TRBV6-5 with TRBJ1-1; 9 nucleotides align to TRBD1. CDR1 is MNHEY and CDR2 is SVGAGI in the germline V gene. With 2 bases clipped from V and 0 bases from J, the junction kept 4 bases outside the gene matches. The CDR3 totals 16 residues. In nucleotides, the CDR3 is TGTGCCAGCAGTTACAGACAGGGGGACATGAACACTGAAGCTTTCTTT. Encoded protein: CASSYRQGDMNTEAFF.

The V call is TRBV6-5, the J call TRBJ2-7, with TRBD1 identical over 7 bases. The germline gives CDR1 MNHEY, CDR2 SVGAGI. Trimming cost V 3 bases and J 4 bases; bases outside gene matches: 12. This CDR3 comprises 16 residues. CDR3 loop: CASSYGQAQLLYEQYF. CDR3 nucleotide sequence: TGTGCCAGCAGTTATGGACAGGCACAACTATTATACGAGCAGTACTTC.

This clonotype showed up many times. The rearrangement uses TRBV9 and TRBJ2-7; D may correspond to TRBD1 or TRBD2 (5 bases each). Germline V gene lookup returns CDR1 SGDLS and CDR2 YYNGEE. CDR3 length: 16 amino acids. V was shortened by 0 bases and J by 0 bases, with 13 bases between the two germline ends. The CDR3: CASSVGKGRSSYEQYF. The CDR3 DNA is TGTGCCAGCAGCGTAGGTAAGGGACGAAGCTCCTACGAGCAGTACTTC.

There are a few counts of this clonotype. This chain links TRBV7-2 with TRBJ1-5; 10 nucleotides agree with TRBD1. CDR1 and CDR2 (germline): SGHTA, FQGNSA. V was clipped by 1 base and J by 2 bases; unmatched bases: 5. The CDR3 is made up of 17 amino acids. The CDR3 loop reads CASSLDLGTGGNQPQHF. In DNA form, the CDR3 reads TGTGCCAGCAGCTTAGATTTGGGGACAGGGGGCAATCAGCCCCAGCATTTT.

The genes are TRBV4-2 and TRBJ2-7; 7 nucleotides align to TRBD2. This CDR3 has 14 residues. Unmatched junction bases numbered 7, after V lost 3 bases and J lost 5 bases. Germline V gene data show CDR1 as LGHNA and CDR2 as YNFKEQ. The CDR3 here is CASSQVAGDHEQYF. CDR3 nucleotide sequence: TGTGCCAGCAGCCAGGTGGCGGGGGACCACGAGCAGTACTTC.

This clonotype has more than one count but fewer than ten. The V gene is TRBV20-1, the J gene TRBJ2-7; either TRBD1 or TRBD2 may supply D (5 bases each). This CDR3 has 13 residues. Germline V gene data show CDR1 as DFQATT and CDR2 as SNEGSKA (reference sequence). V lost 3 bases and J 0 bases, leaving 9 bases between the germline ends. CDR3 DNA sequence: TGCAGTGCTAGGGAGGACATCTCCTACGAGCAGTACTTC. As protein: CSAREDISYEQYF.

This chain joins TRBV7-6 and TRBJ2-5; D may be TRBD1 (5 bases). Between the trimmed V and J ends, which lost 1 base and 5 bases, there was a span of 11 bases. CDR3 length equals 14 residues. Germline V CDR1 and CDR2: SGHVS, FNYEAQ. The CDR3, as DNA: TGTGCCAGCAGCTTAGACAGGATGATGGAGACCCAGTACTTC. It encodes CASSLDRMMETQYF.

This clonotype was detected only a few times. The chain links TRBV9 to TRBJ2-7; D might be TRBD2 (6 bases). V dropped 0 bases and J dropped 4 bases, with 11 bases sitting between them. The CDR3 sequence is 14 residues long. Germline loops: CDR1 SGDLS, CDR2 YYNGEE. Written as DNA, the CDR3 is TGTGCCAGCAGCGTAGACGGGAGTCAGTACGAGCAGTACTTC. Encoded protein: CASSVDGSQYEQYF.